These 28 T cell receptor beta chains were all obtained from the same sample, sequenced in a study of blood T cell repertoires in COVID-19. The table came from immunoSEQ multiplex PCR; TCRdb's copy has only in-frame clones and leaves some out. The sample includes approximately 76,000 clones, 86% of them seen just once. Sequencing was carried out using peripheral blood. The receptors originated from an elderly man in a cohort sampled during active COVID-19.

The chain employs TRBV7-9 and TRBJ2-7; perhaps TRBD1 as D (6 bases). The CDR3 is 14 amino acids. Trimming cost V 2 bases and J 4 bases, with 12 bases left between them. In germline, CDR1 is SEHNR, CDR2 FQNEAQ (reference sequence). Here the CDR3 DNA reads TGTGCCAGCAGCTTAAAACAGGGATCGTACGAGCAGTACTTC. It encodes CASSLKQGSYEQYF.

The chain has TRBV28 and TRBJ2-5; D gene unclear. Trimming removed 7 bases at V and 4 bases at J, with 19 bases between. The germline V gene encodes CDR1 MDHEN and CDR2 SYDVKM. The CDR3 length is 15 residues. In DNA form, the CDR3 reads TGTGCCAGCACCGCTACCGGCCTAGAGATAGAGACCCAGTACTTC. Translating gives CASTATGLEIETQYF. Using reference TRBV28 and TRBJ2-5 for the parts outside the CDR3, the full variable domain is DVKVTQSSRYLVKRTGEKVFLECVQDMDHENMFWYRQDPGLGLRLIYFSYDVKMKEKGDIPEGYSVSREKKERFSLILESASTNQTSMYLCASTATGLEIETQYFGPGTRLLVL.

The chain is built from TRBV7-9 and TRBJ1-1; 7 positions match TRBD1. CDR1 is SEHNR and CDR2 is FQNEAQ in the germline V gene (reference sequence). Trimming removed 5 bases from V and 0 bases from J; junction bases left unmatched: 12. CDR3 size: 17 residues. The CDR3 nucleotides read TGTGCCAGCAGCCTAAGACAGGGTGGCAAACTGAACACTGAAGCTTTCTTT. As protein: CASSLRQGGKLNTEAFF.

The V call is TRBV20-1, the J call TRBJ2-5; 7 nucleotides agree with TRBD1. Germline-derived CDR1 and CDR2 are DFQATT and SNEGSKA (reference sequence). J lost 0 bases, V lost 6 bases, and 4 bases had no gene match. CDR3 length equals 13 residues. The CDR3 is CSASQGDQETQYF. As DNA, the CDR3 is TGCAGTGCCAGTCAGGGGGACCAAGAGACCCAGTACTTC.

Written as DNA, the CDR3 is TGTGCCAGCAGTCAACTAGCGGGGGACAATGAGCAGTTCTTC. It yields the protein CASSQLAGDNEQFF. The rearrangement links TRBV6-6 to TRBJ2-1, with 11 bases lining up with TRBD2. The V segment lost 5 bases and the J segment 5 bases; nucleotides outside the gene matches: 2. The CDR3 runs to 14 residues. Germline CDR1 and CDR2: MNHNY and SVGAGI (reference sequence).

The chain is built from TRBV15 and TRBJ1-1; D uncertain. Looked up from germline, CDR1 is LNHNV and CDR2 is YYDKDF (reference sequence). The CDR3 consists of 15 residues. Trimming removed 1 base from V and 1 base from J, with 10 bases in between. The CDR3 nucleotides are TGTGCCACCAGCAGAGTGAGGGCATCGAACACTGAAGCTTTCTTT. Its protein product is CATSRVRASNTEAFF.

This chain uses TRBV5-1 with TRBJ2-1, with 9 bases lining up with TRBD2. Germline CDR1 SGHRS, CDR2 YFSETQ. This CDR3 is 15 amino acids long. The V and J ends lost 7 bases and 4 bases, in that order; junction bases with no gene match: 9. The CDR3 is CASYALAGTYNEQFF. The CDR3 nucleotides read TGCGCCAGCTATGCCCTAGCGGGGACGTACAATGAGCAGTTCTTC.

This clone has more than one count but fewer than ten. This chain connects TRBV27 to TRBJ1-5; TRBD1 agrees at 10 bases. With 2 bases clipped from V and 5 bases from J, the junction kept 6 bases outside the gene matches. CDR3 length: 16 amino acids. Germline V gives CDR1 MNHEY, CDR2 SMNVEV (reference sequence). The CDR3 nucleotides read TGTGCCAGCAGTTTAACCGGGACAGGGGTCGATCAGCCCCAGCATTTT. Translating gives CASSLTGTGVDQPQHF.

The rearrangement uses TRBV11-3 and TRBJ2-1, with 10 bases that match TRBD1. The CDR3 is 15 residues long. The trim removed 5 bases at V and 6 bases at J, leaving 7 bases unmatched. Germline V gene sequence: CDR1 SGHNT, CDR2 YENEEA. CDR3: CASSPGQGSANEQFF. The DNA of the CDR3 is TGTGCCAGCAGCCCGGGACAGGGGTCGGCCAATGAGCAGTTCTTC.

The J gene is TRBJ2-6, the V gene TRBV15; 7 nucleotides agree with TRBD2. The CDR3 length is 15 residues. Per germline, CDR1 LNHNV and CDR2 YYDKDF (reference sequence). The J segment lost 8 bases and the V segment lost 0 bases, leaving 4 bases of the junction unmatched. The CDR3 reads CATSRDYGGSNVLTF. The DNA for the CDR3 is TGTGCCACCAGCAGAGATTACGGGGGGTCCAACGTCCTGACTTTC.

The V and J genes are TRBV29-1 and TRBJ1-2; D unresolved. Trimming took 6 bases from V and 8 from J, leaving 13 bases between them. This CDR3 is built from 11 residues. CDR1 and CDR2 (germline): SQVTM, ANQGSEA. CDR3 in amino acids: CSVRASWGYTF. The CDR3 nucleotides are TGCAGCGTGCGAGCTTCCTGGGGCTACACCTTC.

The chain uses TRBV4-2 and TRBJ1-2, with TRBD1 matching 9 bases. Germline CDR1 is LGHNA and CDR2 is YNFKEQ. The CDR3 has 17 amino acids. Trimming at V came to 2 bases and at J to 4 bases, leaving 11 bases not matched to a gene. For the CDR3, the DNA is TGTGCCAGCAGCCAAAGGCCGATTACAGGGGGCGGCTATGGCTACACCTTC. The encoded protein is CASSQRPITGGGYGYTF.

The chain links TRBV2 to TRBJ1-1; 7 nucleotides agree with TRBD1. CDR3 length: 13 residues. The V segment lost 0 bases and the J segment 7 bases; nucleotides outside the gene matches: 2. CDR1 and CDR2 from the germline V gene are SNHLY and FYNNEI. This CDR3 reads CASSEAGQFEAFF. In nucleotides, the CDR3 is TGTGCCAGCAGTGAAGCGGGACAGTTTGAAGCTTTCTTT.

This clone has a single count. This chain connects TRBV5-1 to TRBJ1-6, with 10 bases that match TRBD1. The V segment lost 0 bases and the J segment 7 bases; nucleotides outside the gene matches: 1. Germline V gives CDR1 SGHRS, CDR2 YFSETQ. This CDR3 contains 15 residues. The CDR3 loop is CASSLGQGANSPLHF. The CDR3 DNA reads TGCGCCAGCAGCTTGGGACAGGGGGCCAATTCACCCCTCCACTTT.

J is TRBJ2-3 and V is TRBV6-5; D is unclear. The V gene's germline CDR1 is MNHEY and CDR2 SVGAGI. The length of the CDR3 is 14 residues. Trimming stripped 0 bases from V and 3 bases from J, with 7 bases between. The CDR3 spells CASSYSVRTDTQYF. For the CDR3, the DNA is TGTGCCAGCAGTTACTCGGTGAGGACAGATACGCAGTATTTT.

The chain has TRBV10-3 and TRBJ2-2, with a possible D match to TRBD2 (5 bases). The CDR3 has 16 residues. Germline V lookup: CDR1 ENHRY, CDR2 SYGVKD. Trimming took off 7 bases at V and 2 bases at J, with 17 bases between the two ends. Here the CDR3 DNA reads TGTGCCATCACCCCGGGATACACCCCCAACACCGGGGAGCTGTTTTTT. Translating gives CAITPGYTPNTGELFF.

This clone was counted only a few times. This chain links TRBV3-1 (or the pseudogene TRBV3-2) with TRBJ2-2; 9 nucleotides match TRBD1. Germline values: CDR1 LGHDT, CDR2 YNNKEL (reference sequence). There are 14 residues in the CDR3. J gave up 6 bases and V 3 bases, and 2 bases lay outside the gene matches. The CDR3 bases are TGTGCCAGCAGCCAGGGGGACAGGGCCGGGGAGCTGTTTTTT. This sequence encodes CASSQGDRAGELFF.

The sample holds a few counts of this clone. The chain is built from TRBV11-2 and TRBJ1-5; TRBD1 might be the D (5 bases). In germline, CDR1 is SGHAT, CDR2 FQNNGV. The CDR3 is 11 amino acids. This chain's CDR3 is CGGVSNQPQHF. CDR3 nucleotide sequence: TGTGGGGGGGTGAGCAATCAGCCCCAGCATTTT. Based on the CDR3 plus reference TRBV11-2 and TRBJ1-5, the full variable domain is EAGVAQSPRYKIIEKRQSVAFWCNPISGHATLYWYQQILGQGPKLLIQFQNNGVVDDSQLPKDRFSAERLKGVDSTLKIQPAKLEDSAVYLCGGVSNQPQHFGDGTRLSIL.

The J gene is TRBJ2-2, the V gene TRBV4-1; TRBD1 matches at 8 bases. Looked up from germline, CDR1 is MGHRA and CDR2 is YSYEKL. The CDR3 spans 17 residues. The ends lost 1 base at V and 5 bases at J; junction bases unmatched: 9. The CDR3 DNA reads as TGCGCCAGCAGCCAAGGCCTCGCAGGGGGCGGAACCGGGGAGCTGTTTTTT. It yields the protein CASSQGLAGGGTGELFF.

The rearrangement joins TRBV5-1 to TRBJ2-1, with TRBD1 as a possible D gene (6 bases). The germline V gene encodes CDR1 SGHRS and CDR2 YFSETQ. The CDR3 length is 14 residues. Trimming removed 0 bases from V and 7 bases from J, with 11 bases in between. CDR3: CASSLAGRGNEQFF. In DNA form, the CDR3 reads TGCGCCAGCAGCTTGGCCGGCAGGGGTAATGAGCAGTTCTTC. Filled out from reference TRBV5-1 and TRBJ2-1, the complete variable domain reads KAGVTQTPRYLIKTRGQQVTLSCSPISGHRSVSWYQQTPGQGLQFLFEYFSETQRNKGNFPGRFSGRQFSNSRSEMNVSTLELGDSALYLCASSLAGRGNEQFFGPGTRLTVL.

The rearrangement joins TRBV28 to TRBJ1-2; D is unclear. This CDR3 contains 12 residues. V lost 7 bases to trimming and J lost 1 base, with 7 bases between them. Looked up from germline, CDR1 is MDHEN and CDR2 is SYDVKM. The CDR3 nucleotides are TGTGCCAGCAACCAGATTAACTATGGCTACACCTTC. It specifies CASNQINYGYTF.

The chain couples TRBV7-2 to TRBJ2-3; D possibly corresponds to TRBD2 (5 bases). The CDR3 is 15 amino acids. Germline V gene lookup returns CDR1 SGHTA and CDR2 FQGNSA. V dropped 1 base and J dropped 1 base, with 9 bases sitting between them. The CDR3 protein is CASSLDAGGTDTQYF. In nucleotides, the CDR3 is TGTGCCAGCAGCTTAGACGCCGGGGGCACAGATACGCAGTATTTT.

The count of this clone is one. This chain links TRBV5-1 with TRBJ1-2, with TRBD1 as a possible D gene (5 bases). CDR1 and CDR2 from the germline V gene are SGHRS and YFSETQ. The CDR3 is 14 amino acids. V was shortened by 4 bases and J by 2 bases, with 12 bases between the two germline ends. The CDR3 DNA reads TGCGCCAGCAGCGAAGGACAAGCCAACTATGGCTACACCTTC. Amino acids: CASSEGQANYGYTF. Supplemented by reference TRBV5-1 and TRBJ1-2, the full variable domain reads KAGVTQTPRYLIKTRGQQVTLSCSPISGHRSVSWYQQTPGQGLQFLFEYFSETQRNKGNFPGRFSGRQFSNSRSEMNVSTLELGDSALYLCASSEGQANYGYTFGSGTRLTVV.

The chain recombines TRBV6-6 with TRBJ1-1, with a tentative D call TRBD1 (6 bases). Trimming removed 6 bases from V and 2 bases from J, with 13 bases in between. This CDR3 region has 14 residues. Per the germline V gene, CDR1 is MNHNY and CDR2 is SVGAGI (reference sequence). CDR3 sequence (DNA): TGTGCCAGCAGAACTCAGGGGCAAAACACTGAAGCTTTCTTT. It specifies CASRTQGQNTEAFF.

This chain uses TRBV9 with TRBJ2-3; 10 nucleotides match TRBD2. The CDR3 length is 15 residues. Trimming removed 1 base from V and 4 bases from J; junction bases left unmatched: 3. CDR1 and CDR2 from the germline V gene are SGDLS and YYNGEE. CDR3 residues: CASSVISGGADTQYF. The DNA for the CDR3 is TGTGCCAGCAGCGTAATCAGCGGGGGGGCAGATACGCAGTATTTT. Looking up the rest from reference TRBV9 and TRBJ2-3 gives the full variable domain: DSGVTQTPKHLITATGQRVTLRCSPRSGDLSVYWYQQSLDQGLQFLIQYYNGEERAKGNILERFSAQQFPDLHSELNLSSLELGDSALYFCASSVISGGADTQYFGPGTRLTVL.

The chain combines TRBV14 with TRBJ2-4; D is possibly TRBD2 (5 bases). V was trimmed by 1 base and J by 4 bases, leaving 11 bases between them. Germline V gene data show CDR1 as SGHDN and CDR2 as FVKESK. The CDR3 is 15 amino acids. This CDR3 is CASSQVGVWKNIQYF. The CDR3 nucleotides are TGTGCCAGCAGCCAAGTCGGGGTTTGGAAAAACATTCAGTACTTC.

V gene TRBV18 combines with J gene TRBJ2-5, with D unresolved. V gave up 3 bases and J gave up 1 base, with 6 bases separating them. The CDR3 totals 13 residues. Germline loops: CDR1 KGHSH, CDR2 LQKENI. This CDR3 is CASSPPLQETQYF. CDR3 sequence (DNA): TGTGCCAGCTCACCTCCCCTCCAAGAGACCCAGTACTTC.

This chain joins TRBV4-2 and TRBJ2-1, with 9 bases aligning to TRBD2. V was clipped by 2 bases and J by 10 bases; unmatched bases: 9. Per germline, CDR1 LGHNA and CDR2 YNFKEQ. The CDR3 consists of 15 residues. The CDR3 DNA sequence: TGTGCCAGCAGCCAACCGGGACTAGCCCGGGCGGAGCAGTTCTTC. Encoded protein: CASSQPGLARAEQFF.